The 14 T cell receptor beta chains given below trace back to one sample, sequenced in a study of blood T cell repertoires in COVID-19. TCRdb keeps only in-frame clones here, not all; method: immunoSEQ multiplex PCR. The sample consists of around 300,000 clones, approximately 89% of them appearing once. The sequenced sample consisted of PBMCs or T cells enriched from blood (not recorded which). Every receptor here comes from a young man who had recovered from COVID-19.

V gene TRBV28 combines with J gene TRBJ1-1; D is perhaps TRBD1 (6 bases). The V and J ends lost 6 bases and 5 bases respectively, with 16 bases between them. The germline gives CDR1 MDHEN, CDR2 SYDVKM. This CDR3 has 14 amino acids. CDR3 coding DNA: TGTGCCAGCAGACAGGGTGGGGGAGCGACTGAAGCTTTCTTT. Amino acid sequence: CASRQGGGATEAFF.

The chain joins TRBV30 to TRBJ2-5; no clear D. With 0 bases removed from V and 5 bases from J, the gap between germline ends came to 16 bases. Germline V CDR1 and CDR2: GTSNPN, SVGIG (reference sequence). The length of the CDR3 is 15 residues. CDR3 bases: TGTGCCTGGAGTGTGAGGATTACCCTTAGGGAGACCCAGTACTTC. It is translated as CAWSVRITLRETQYF.

V usage is TRBV7-8 and J usage is TRBJ1-5; D possibly corresponds to TRBD1 (5 bases). The CDR3 contains 16 residues. Between the trimmed V and J ends, which lost 1 base and 6 bases, there was a span of 16 bases. Germline V CDR1 and CDR2: SGHVS, FQNEAQ. The DNA of the CDR3 is TGTGCCAGCAGCTTAGGATGGGGGGGACGGGGTCAGCCCCAGCATTTT. Protein product: CASSLGWGGRGQPQHF.

The V gene is TRBV30, the J gene TRBJ1-2; D perhaps matches TRBD1 (5 bases). The CDR3 has 12 residues. Germline CDR1 reads GTSNPN; CDR2 reads SVGIG (reference sequence). V shed 0 bases and J shed 8 bases, with 10 bases lying between them. CDR3 in DNA: TGTGCCTGGAGTGTAGTCCGGACAGGCTACACCTTC. Protein sequence: CAWSVVRTGYTF.

The rearrangement links TRBV7-9 to TRBJ2-2; D might be TRBD2 (7 bases). This CDR3 is built from 17 residues. V was cut by 6 bases and J by 5 bases, with 22 bases left in between. Germline V gene lookup returns CDR1 SEHNR and CDR2 FQNEAQ (reference sequence). The DNA for the CDR3 is TGTGCCAGCAGTTTCTATCCGGGGGGCTTTCGGACCGGGGAGCTGTTTTTT. This gives the protein CASSFYPGGFRTGELFF.

A remark on this clone: This same CDR3 is encoded by further DNA sequences in the sample. The V call is TRBV5-4, the J call TRBJ2-5, with 10 bases aligning to TRBD1. Trimming at V came to 4 bases and at J to 2 bases, leaving 2 bases not matched to a gene. Germline V gene sequence: CDR1 SGHNT, CDR2 YYREEE (reference sequence). This CDR3 has 14 amino acids. Written as DNA, the CDR3 is TGTGCCAGCAGCCGGGGACAGGGGCAAGAGACCCAGTACTTC. This encodes CASSRGQGQETQYF. Supplemented by reference TRBV5-4 and TRBJ2-5, the full variable domain reads ETGVTQSPTHLIKTRGQQVTLRCSSQSGHNTVSWYQQALGQGPQFIFQYYREEENGRGNFPPRFSGLQFPNYSSELNVNALELDDSALYLCASSRGQGQETQYFGPGTRLLVL.

This clone was counted between two and nine times. The CDR3 DNA reads TGTGCCACCAGCAGGGACGTGGCAGGGCTACATGAGCAGTTCTTC. Protein: CATSRDVAGLHEQFF. This chain uses TRBV15 with TRBJ2-1; D might be TRBD1 (5 bases). Germline loops: CDR1 LNHNV, CDR2 YYDKDF (reference sequence). This CDR3 is 15 amino acids long. Deletions cut 3 bases from V and 8 bases from J, with 17 bases between.

The V call is TRBV7-9, the J call TRBJ2-1, with D uncertain. The CDR3 length is 12 residues. The germline CDR1 and CDR2 sequences are SEHNR and FQNEAQ (reference sequence). Deletions cut 3 bases from V and 6 bases from J, with 6 bases between. In DNA, the CDR3 is TGTGCCAGCAGCTTTTACGGCAATGAGCAGTTCTTC. Protein product: CASSFYGNEQFF.

The rearrangement links TRBV3-1 (or the pseudogene TRBV3-2) to TRBJ2-7; the D gene is possibly TRBD2 (6 bases). Trimming stripped 4 bases from V and 3 bases from J, with 13 bases between. In germline, CDR1 is LGHDT, CDR2 YNNKEL (reference sequence). This CDR3 contains 14 residues. The chain's CDR3 is CASSPVGTHYEQYF. The CDR3 DNA sequence: TGTGCCAGCAGCCCGGTCGGGACTCACTACGAGCAGTACTTC.

The J gene is TRBJ1-2, the V gene TRBV5-1, with TRBD1 matching 8 bases. Germline V gene data show CDR1 as SGHRS and CDR2 as YFSETQ. The CDR3 contains 13 residues. With 0 bases clipped from V and 8 bases from J, the junction kept 3 bases outside the gene matches. CDR3 sequence reads: CASSLGQGAGYTF. The CDR3 bases are TGCGCCAGCAGCTTGGGGCAGGGGGCCGGCTACACCTTC.

The CDR3 sequence is CATSDPGQPNQPQHF. As DNA, the CDR3 is TGTGCCACCAGTGACCCTGGACAGCCAAATCAGCCCCAGCATTTT. The chain recombines TRBV24-1 with TRBJ1-5, with D possibly matching TRBD1 (6 bases). The CDR3 runs to 15 residues. Trimming shortened V by 4 bases and J by 4 bases, and 13 bases separated the two germline ends. Germline-derived CDR1 and CDR2 are KGHDR and SFDVKD.

This clone was picked up many times. The chain combines TRBV7-2 with TRBJ1-2; D is unresolved. V lost 1 base, J lost 3 bases, and 9 bases lay in between. The CDR3 spans 14 residues. Germline V lookup: CDR1 SGHTA, CDR2 FQGNSA. The CDR3 DNA reads as TGTGCCAGCAGCTTAGTCGTACTCGACTATGGCTACACCTTC. Translation gives CASSLVVLDYGYTF.

The V and J genes are TRBV4-1 and TRBJ2-7; maybe TRBD2 (6 bases). This CDR3 is built from 12 residues. Between the trimmed V and J ends, which lost 6 bases and 9 bases, there was a span of 15 bases. Germline CDR1 is MGHRA and CDR2 is YSYEKL. CDR3 coding DNA: TGCGCCAGCAGAGCCCGGGACTCGAGGCAGTACTTC. It is translated as CASRARDSRQYF.

J is TRBJ2-1 and V is TRBV3-1 (or the pseudogene TRBV3-2); 9 bases agree with TRBD2. V was pared by 0 bases and J by 10 bases, with 16 bases of the junction left unmatched. This CDR3 has 18 amino acids. The germline gives CDR1 LGHDT, CDR2 YNNKEL (reference sequence). The CDR3 nucleotides are TGTGCCAGCAGCCAAGATGCAGGTATTGGAGCGGGGGGCAGGGAGCAGTTCTTC. Translation gives CASSQDAGIGAGGREQFF.